This T cell receptor (beta chain) was sequenced for a study of blood T cell repertoires in COVID-19. The CDR3 has 16 residues. The junction had 11 bases not matched to a gene; V was cut back by 3 bases and J by 8 bases. In germline, CDR1 is MNHEY, CDR2 SMNVEV (reference sequence). Measured with immunoSEQ multiplex PCR; TCRdb has only the in-frame clones, and not every one. The table includes some 67,000 clones, roughly 88% detected once. The clonotype was recovered from an older woman with acute or convalescent COVID-19. The sample consisted of peripheral blood. The genes are TRBV27 and TRBJ1-2; 11 bases are shared with TRBD1. The CDR3 here is CASSFLPPGTGGGYTF. The CDR3, as DNA: TGTGCCAGCAGTTTTCTTCCCCCCGGGACAGGGGGAGGCTACACCTTC.